A single count supports the clone carrying this T cell receptor beta chain. Additional DNA sequences in this sample encode the identical CDR3. Per the germline V gene, CDR1 is SEHNR and CDR2 is FQNEAQ (reference sequence). With 1 base removed from V and 8 bases from J, the gap between germline ends came to 6 bases. CDR3 length equals 12 residues. These data belong to a study of Ad26.COV2.S vaccination and SARS-CoV-2 variants. As for treatment: 15 to 20 received Ad26.COV2.S at low or high dose, single or two shots; about 5 received placebo; per-sample allocation not given. It was on day 63 after the first vaccine or placebo injection that samples were taken. TCRdb's copy holds only in-frame clones and misses some; the assay was immunoSEQ multiplex PCR. The table shows about 680,000 clones, with 70% to 90% occurring only once.

The sample here was peripheral blood, taken in a trial of Ad26.COV2.S vaccine versus placebo. The TCR comes from a person aged 18 to 65 who received the Ad26.COV2.S COVID-19 vaccine or a placebo. The rearrangement joins TRBV7-9 to TRBJ2-1, with D unresolved. The CDR3 is CASSLVSDEQFF. The CDR3 region has the DNA TGTGCCAGCAGCTTAGTGTCCGATGAGCAGTTCTTC.